This paragraph covers one TCR beta chain sequence. Its antigen is not identified. A much more abundant neighbour one base away suggests this may be a read error. The sample belongs to a study of blood T cells in healthy people across ages. General study findings and limits: Total diversity from one million sequenced T cells was likely underestimated.

It was with a sample-barcoded 5' primer and a J-beta primer mix that a second PCR of about 6 to 11 cycles was run. From the 5' RACE reads, TCRdb called clonotypes with MiXCR, one entry per CDR3 protein. Of 270,000 or so distinct CDR3 sequences in the sample, 25% to 30% were seen once. Trimming cost V 1 base and J 3 bases; bases outside gene matches: 9. CDR3 length: 16 residues. Germline assignment: CDR1 LGHNA and CDR2 YNFKEQ. V gene TRBV4-2 combines with J gene TRBJ2-7; 7 nucleotides align to TRBD2. Sequenced sample: blood. The clonotype comes from a woman in her 70s in good health. This CDR3 is CASSQGLAIISYEQYF. As DNA, the CDR3 is TGTGCCAGCAGCCAAGGACTAGCCATCATCAGCTACGAGCAGTACTTC.